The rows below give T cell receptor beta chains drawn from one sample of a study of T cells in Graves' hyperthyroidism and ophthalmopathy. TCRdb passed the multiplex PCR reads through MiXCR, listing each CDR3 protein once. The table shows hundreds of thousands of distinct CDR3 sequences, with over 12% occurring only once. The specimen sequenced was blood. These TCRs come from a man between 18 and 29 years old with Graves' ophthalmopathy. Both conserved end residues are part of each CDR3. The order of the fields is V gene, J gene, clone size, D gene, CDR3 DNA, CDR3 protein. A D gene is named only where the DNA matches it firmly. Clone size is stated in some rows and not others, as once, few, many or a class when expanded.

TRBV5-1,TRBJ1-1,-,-,TGCGCCAGCAGCTTGGGTTGGGCAGAGAACACTGAAGCTTTCTTT,CASSLGWAENTEAFF
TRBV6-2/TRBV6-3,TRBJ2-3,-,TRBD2,TGTGCCACCTTAAGCGGACTAGCGGGGGCGGATACGCAGTATTTT,CATLSGLAGADTQYF
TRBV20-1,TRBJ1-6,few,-,TGCAGTGCTAGAGTCCCGGGGTACGGCGGCTATAATTCACCCCTCCACTTT,CSARVPGYGGYNSPLHF
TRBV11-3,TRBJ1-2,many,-,TGTGCCAGCGGGGGGTCTGGCTACACCTTC,CASGGSGYTF
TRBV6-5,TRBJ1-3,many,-,TGTGCCAGCAGTTACGAACCAGTCTCTGGAAACACCATATATTTT,CASSYEPVSGNTIYF
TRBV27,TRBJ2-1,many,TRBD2,TGTGCCAGCAGTCCCCTAGGACTAGCGGGACTAACTTACAATGAGCAGTTCTTC,CASSPLGLAGLTYNEQFF
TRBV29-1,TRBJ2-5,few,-,TGCAGCGTTGGAAGCGGGCAAGAGACCCAGTACTTC,CSVGSGQETQYF
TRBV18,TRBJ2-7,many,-,TGTGCCAGCTCACCCGGGACGGCAAGCTACGAGCAGTACTTC,CASSPGTASYEQYF
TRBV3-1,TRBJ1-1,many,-,TGTGCCAGCAGCCAAGATCTTCCGGGGGTGGGTGCTTTCTTT,CASSQDLPGVGAFF
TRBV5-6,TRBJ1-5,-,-,TGTGCCAGCAGCTTGTCGACTGCGGGGGGCGGAAATCAGCCCCAGCATTTT,CASSLSTAGGGNQPQHF
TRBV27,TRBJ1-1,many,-,TGTGCCAGCAGTTTATCCTATGACACTGAAGCTTTCTTT,CASSLSYDTEAFF
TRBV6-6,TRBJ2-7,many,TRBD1,TGTGCCAGCAGTTACCGGGACAGGGCCTACGAGCAGTACTTC,CASSYRDRAYEQYF
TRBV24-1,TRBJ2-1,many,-,TGTGCCACCAGTGATTTTTTACAGGGGAGGGACAATGAGCAGTTCTTC,CATSDFLQGRDNEQFF
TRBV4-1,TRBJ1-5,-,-,TGCGCCAGCAGCGATACAAGGTTCAATCAGCCCCAGCATTTT,CASSDTRFNQPQHF
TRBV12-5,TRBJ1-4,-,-,TGTGCTAGTGGTTCCCAATTGGCGGGGTTTGAAAAACTGTTTTTT,CASGSQLAGFEKLFF
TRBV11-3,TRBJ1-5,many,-,TGTGCCAGCAGCTTCCGGGACGAAAAATATGGCAATCAGCCCCAGCATTTT,CASSFRDEKYGNQPQHF
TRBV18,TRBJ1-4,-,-,TGTGCCAGCTCACGGGGGCCTGGGGAAAAACTGTTTTTT,CASSRGPGEKLFF
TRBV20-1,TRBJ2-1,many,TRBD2,TGCAGTGTCCCGGGACTAGCGGGAGGGCCTCCCTACAATGAGCAGTTCTTC,CSVPGLAGGPPYNEQFF
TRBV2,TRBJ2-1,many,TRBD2,TGTGCCAGCACCTCCCGGGCGGGAGGTCGCAATGAGCAGTTCTTC,CASTSRAGGRNEQFF
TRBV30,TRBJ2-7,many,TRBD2,TGTGCCTGGAGCTTAGGACTAGCGGGACAAGGAGCAAAGCAGTACTTC,CAWSLGLAGQGAKQYF
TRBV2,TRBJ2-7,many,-,TGTGCCAGCGGAACGAGCTACGAGCAGTACTTC,CASGTSYEQYF
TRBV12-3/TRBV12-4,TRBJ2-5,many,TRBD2,TGTGCCAGCAGTTCTAGCGGGGGGGCCCTGCAGACCCAGTACTTC,CASSSSGGALQTQYF
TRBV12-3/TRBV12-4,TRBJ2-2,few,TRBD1,TGTGCCAGCAGCCAGACAGGGTCCGGGGAGCTGTTTTTT,CASSQTGSGELFF
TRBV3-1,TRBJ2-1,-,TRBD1,TGTGCCAGCAGCCAACCCAGGGGACAGGCCCCCAATGAGCAGTTCTTC,CASSQPRGQAPNEQFF
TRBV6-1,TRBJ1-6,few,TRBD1,TGTGCCAGCAGCAGTGACAGGGGTCCGATTTATTCACCCCTCCACTTT,CASSSDRGPIYSPLHF
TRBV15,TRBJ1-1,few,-,TGTGCCGCACGGGGTCCTTTTAACACTGAAGCTTTCTTT,CAARGPFNTEAFF
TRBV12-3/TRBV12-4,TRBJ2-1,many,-,TGTGCCAGCAGTCCCGCGGGACAGACCCTACATGAGCAGTTCTTC,CASSPAGQTLHEQFF
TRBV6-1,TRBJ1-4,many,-,TGTGCCAGCAGTGAAGCCACAGGTTTAGATGAAAAACTGTTTTTT,CASSEATGLDEKLFF
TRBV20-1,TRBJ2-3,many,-,TGCAGTGCCAGGAGTGGCCATAGCACAGATACGCAGTATTTT,CSARSGHSTDTQYF
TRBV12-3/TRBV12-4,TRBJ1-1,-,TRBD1,TGTGCCAGCAGTTCCTACAGGGGCACTGAAGCTTTCTTT,CASSSYRGTEAFF
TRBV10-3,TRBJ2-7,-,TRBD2,TGTGCCATCAGTGACCGGGCTAGCGGGGGGCGCGAGCAGCACTTC,CAISDRASGGREQHF
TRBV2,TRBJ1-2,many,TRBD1,TGTGCCAGCAGTGCAAGGCCCGGGACAGGGGGAAGTCATGGCTACACCTTC,CASSARPGTGGSHGYTF
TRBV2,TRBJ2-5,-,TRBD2,TGTGCCAGCAGGACTAGCGGGGGCGCCGGGACCCAGTACTTC,CASRTSGGAGTQYF
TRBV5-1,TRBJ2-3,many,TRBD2,TGCGCCAGCAGCTTGGGACTAGCGGGAGGGCCCACAGATACGCAGTATTTT,CASSLGLAGGPTDTQYF
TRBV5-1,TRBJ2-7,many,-,TGCGCCAGCAGCCAAACCGGGACACCAGGCTACGAGCAGTACTTC,CASSQTGTPGYEQYF
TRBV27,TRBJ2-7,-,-,TGTGCCAGCAGTGTCCGGGACGGCTCCTACGAGCAGTACTTC,CASSVRDGSYEQYF
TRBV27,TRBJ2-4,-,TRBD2,TGTGCCAGCAGTGTTATAGCGGGAAACATTCAGTACTTC,CASSVIAGNIQYF
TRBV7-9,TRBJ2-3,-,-,TGTGCCAGCAGCTTACTAGCGACTAGCACAGATACGCAGTATTTT,CASSLLATSTDTQYF
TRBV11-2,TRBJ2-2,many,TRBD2,TGTGCCAGCAGCTTCAATAGCGGGAGCTATCCCGGGGAGCTGTTTTTT,CASSFNSGSYPGELFF
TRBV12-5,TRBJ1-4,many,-,TGTGCTAGTGGTTCATCGACAGACAATGAAAAACTGTTTTTT,CASGSSTDNEKLFF
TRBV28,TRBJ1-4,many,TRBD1,TGTGCCAGCAGTTTGGGACAGGCTAATGAAAAACTGTTTTTT,CASSLGQANEKLFF